The 32 T cell receptor beta chains in this list originate from one sample, sequenced in a study of blood T cell repertoires in COVID-19. Assay: immunoSEQ multiplex PCR; the TCRdb copy retains only in-frame clones and omits some. Of a few hundred thousand clones listed, more than 75% are singletons. What was sequenced was peripheral blood. The receptor source for this set is a man in his fifties with active or convalescent COVID-19.

The chain couples TRBV7-3 to TRBJ2-1, with D perhaps TRBD1 (5 bases). Trimming shortened V by 5 bases and J by 2 bases, and 13 bases separated the two germline ends. Per germline, CDR1 SGHTA and CDR2 FQGTGA. This CDR3 comprises 15 residues. The DNA for the CDR3 is TGTGCCAGCAGCCCCAGGGAATTCACCTACAATGAGCAGTTCTTC. This translates into CASSPREFTYNEQFF. Drawing the rest from reference TRBV7-3 and TRBJ2-1, the complete variable domain is GAGVSQTPSNKVTEKGKYVELRCDPISGHTALYWYRQSLGQGPEFLIYFQGTGAADDSGLPNDRFFAVRPEGSVSTLKIQRTERGDSAVYLCASSPREFTYNEQFFGPGTRLTVL.

The J gene is TRBJ2-4, the V gene TRBV6-5; 8 nucleotides line up with TRBD1. This CDR3 has 15 residues. Germline V gives CDR1 MNHEY, CDR2 SVGAGI. The ends lost 2 bases at V and 6 bases at J; junction bases unmatched: 6. CDR3 in amino acids: CASSYRKQGVNIQYF. For the CDR3, the DNA is TGTGCCAGCAGTTACCGGAAACAGGGGGTAAACATTCAGTACTTC.

This clone was seen only once. The chain uses TRBV7-9 and TRBJ1-1; unclear D gene. CDR3 length: 14 residues. Germline values: CDR1 SEHNR, CDR2 FQNEAQ (reference sequence). Trimming took 7 bases from V and 5 from J, leaving 17 bases between them. As DNA, the CDR3 is TGTGCCAGCACCTCCGAGAACTTTGAGACTGAAGCTTTCTTT. This codes for CASTSENFETEAFF.

The chain has TRBV2 and TRBJ2-1; D perhaps matches TRBD1 (6 bases). The germline V gene encodes CDR1 SNHLY and CDR2 FYNNEI. V was shortened by 6 bases and J by 4 bases, with 19 bases between the two germline ends. The length of the CDR3 is 16 residues. The CDR3 region is CASSEIGTLGYNEQFF. CDR3 coding DNA: TGTGCCAGCAGCGAAATCGGGACACTGGGGTACAATGAGCAGTTCTTC.

This sequence joins TRBV12-3 or TRBV12-4 and TRBJ1-6; D might be TRBD1 (6 bases). CDR3 length equals 13 residues. V gave up 3 bases and J gave up 9 bases, with 9 bases separating them. CDR3 region: CASSFDRSSPLHF. CDR3 bases: TGTGCCAGCAGTTTCGACAGGAGTTCACCCCTCCACTTT.

The rearrangement uses TRBV7-9 and TRBJ2-2, with 12 bases that match TRBD2. J was trimmed by 6 bases and V by 6 bases; bases with no gene match: 5. CDR1 and CDR2 (germline): SEHNR, FQNEAQ (reference sequence). CDR3 length: 15 amino acids. CDR3 amino acids: CASSARLAGAGELFF. In nucleotides, the CDR3 is TGTGCCAGCAGTGCCAGACTAGCGGGAGCCGGGGAGCTGTTTTTT.

The chain recombines TRBV28 with TRBJ1-1; maybe TRBD1 (5 bases). Germline V gives CDR1 MDHEN, CDR2 SYDVKM. This CDR3 contains 16 residues. Trimming left V 7 bases short and J 2 bases short, with 20 bases between. The CDR3 loop reads CASTAPLGRGNTEAFF. CDR3 nucleotides: TGTGCCAGCACCGCTCCTCTGGGGAGGGGAAACACTGAAGCTTTCTTT.

This chain links TRBV3-1 (or the pseudogene TRBV3-2) with TRBJ1-6, with D uncertain. Trimming cost V 6 bases and J 6 bases, with 12 bases left between them. This CDR3 is 14 amino acids long. The V gene's germline CDR1 is LGHDT and CDR2 YNNKEL (reference sequence). CDR3 DNA: TGTGCCAGCAGTACTAGGACGGTTAATTCACCCCTCCACTTT. Its protein is CASSTRTVNSPLHF.

The chain carries TRBV4-2 and TRBJ2-5; TRBD2 matches at 10 bases. Trimming took 6 bases from V and 1 from J; bases not matched to a gene: 5. The CDR3 sequence is 15 residues long. The germline CDR1 and CDR2 sequences are LGHNA and YNFKEQ. CDR3 in DNA: TGTGCCAGCAGTCTAACTAGCGGGGCCCAAGAGACCCAGTACTTC. It translates to CASSLTSGAQETQYF.

The V gene is TRBV20-1, the J gene TRBJ2-1; 8 positions match TRBD2. The CDR3 has 16 amino acids. CDR1 is DFQATT, CDR2 SNEGSKA, per germline (reference sequence). V shed 3 bases, J shed 4 bases, and the junction held 11 bases outside the gene matches. The CDR3 bases are TGCAGTGCTAGTCTGAATCGGGGGGGGCTTTACAATGAGCAGTTCTTC. Translation gives CSASLNRGGLYNEQFF.

The J gene is TRBJ1-6, the V gene TRBV7-2; 7 bases line up with TRBD1. Germline CDR1 is SGHTA and CDR2 is FQGNSA. V gave up 10 bases and J gave up 11 bases; unmatched junction bases: 14. The length of the CDR3 is 14 residues. The DNA for the CDR3 is TGTGCCACCTCAGCTTACACAGGGGCTACACCCCTCCACTTT. Translated, it gives CATSAYTGATPLHF.

The V and J genes are TRBV6-4 and TRBJ1-2, with 7 bases matching TRBD1. J gave up 2 bases and V 3 bases, and 0 bases lay outside the gene matches. There are 13 residues in the CDR3. The V gene's germline CDR1 is MRHNA and CDR2 SNTAGT. The CDR3 bases are TGTGCCAGCAGTGAGGGACAGAACTATGGCTACACCTTC. This codes for CASSEGQNYGYTF.

The chain is built from TRBV18 and TRBJ1-2; D remains unclear. Per the germline V gene, CDR1 is KGHSH and CDR2 is LQKENI. V lost 0 bases to trimming and J lost 2 bases, with 10 bases between them. CDR3 length equals 15 residues. The CDR3 nucleotides are TGTGCCAGCTCACCACCCTTCCGCAGGAACTATGGCTACACCTTC. Encoded protein: CASSPPFRRNYGYTF.

V is TRBV28 and J is TRBJ1-4; 8 bases are shared with TRBD1. Germline V gene data show CDR1 as MDHEN and CDR2 as SYDVKM. V was clipped by 3 bases and J by 7 bases; unmatched bases: 4. The CDR3 length is 14 residues. CDR3 coding DNA: TGTGCCAGCAGTTTTGGCGGACAGGGTGAAAAACTGTTTTTT. As protein: CASSFGGQGEKLFF.

The chain recombines TRBV11-2 with TRBJ2-7; 8 nucleotides match TRBD1. The CDR3 totals 15 residues. V lost 4 bases, J lost 3 bases, and 8 bases stayed unmatched. Germline V lookup: CDR1 SGHAT, CDR2 FQNNGV. Here the CDR3 DNA reads TGTGCCAGCAGCTCGTTCGGAGACAGGGGCTACGAGCAGTACTTC. Protein sequence: CASSSFGDRGYEQYF.

This chain uses TRBV27 with TRBJ2-2, with 7 bases aligning to TRBD1. The germline V gene has CDR1 MNHEY and CDR2 SMNVEV (reference sequence). The CDR3 sequence is 15 residues long. The trim removed 2 bases at V and 4 bases at J, leaving 4 bases unmatched. The CDR3 nucleotides read TGTGCCAGCAGTTTAAAATACAGGGGCACCGGGGAGCTGTTTTTT. Protein: CASSLKYRGTGELFF.

Comment on this clone: This sample also contains other DNA sequences that code for the same CDR3. The chain employs TRBV30 and TRBJ1-3; D gene unclear. V lost 0 bases and J lost 4, with 7 bases in between. The CDR3 spans 13 residues. Germline CDR1 is GTSNPN and CDR2 is SVGIG (reference sequence). The CDR3 nucleotides are TGTGCCTGGAGTGTATCCAGAGGAAACACCATATATTTT. Translating gives CAWSVSRGNTIYF.

V gene TRBV28 combines with J gene TRBJ1-3; 12 bases match TRBD1. Germline V gene lookup returns CDR1 MDHEN and CDR2 SYDVKM. V trimming: 5 bases; J trimming: 8 bases; junction bases outside the gene matches: 4. CDR3 size: 14 residues. CDR3 sequence reads: CASSIGTGGHTIYF. CDR3 in DNA: TGTGCCAGCAGTATCGGGACAGGGGGCCACACCATATATTTT.

This clone was detected a few times. The chain joins TRBV9 to TRBJ2-1; TRBD2 might be the D (6 bases). This CDR3 comprises 11 residues. The ends were cut back, 4 bases at V and 10 bases at J, with 9 bases in the middle. Germline CDR1 and CDR2: SGDLS and YYNGEE. The CDR3, as DNA: TGTGCCAGCAGCCCCGGACTAGAGCAGTTCTTC. Protein sequence: CASSPGLEQFF.

The gene calls are TRBV4-3 and TRBJ2-5, with a weak D call TRBD2 (7 bases). V gave up 3 bases and J gave up 5 bases, with 16 bases separating them. Germline V gene lookup returns CDR1 LGHNA and CDR2 YSLEER. This CDR3 is 15 amino acids long. The chain's CDR3 is CASSQAPGGPETQYF. Written as DNA, the CDR3 is TGCGCCAGCAGCCAGGCCCCGGGGGGCCCGGAGACCCAGTACTTC.

This clone was seen at least ten times. The chain uses TRBV5-1 and TRBJ1-1, with 8 bases fitting TRBD1. Per the germline V gene, CDR1 is SGHRS and CDR2 is YFSETQ. After removal of 1 base from V and 4 bases from J, the junction contained 3 bases not matched to a gene. There are 14 residues in the CDR3. CDR3 nucleotides: TGCGCCAGCAGCTTGCAAACAGGGGGCACTGAAGCTTTCTTT. Amino acid sequence: CASSLQTGGTEAFF.

The chain has TRBV27 and TRBJ2-3, with D possibly being TRBD2 (5 bases). The ends were cut back, 2 bases at V and 9 bases at J, with 12 bases in the middle. CDR1 and CDR2 (germline): MNHEY, SMNVEV (reference sequence). The CDR3 spans 13 residues. CDR3 sequence (DNA): TGTGCCAGCAGTTTACCTTACGGGGAAACGCAGTATTTT. As protein: CASSLPYGETQYF.

This sequence joins TRBV11-2 and TRBJ2-3; 7 bases fit TRBD2. The germline V gene encodes CDR1 SGHAT and CDR2 FQNNGV. The CDR3 is made up of 16 amino acids. J lost 7 bases, V lost 0 bases, and 10 bases had no gene match. The CDR3 sequence is CASSLDQAAGVNTQYF. The DNA of the CDR3 is TGTGCCAGCAGCTTAGATCAGGCCGCGGGGGTAAATACGCAGTATTTT.

This chain links TRBV7-2 with TRBJ1-3, with 8 bases matching TRBD1. The CDR3 has 15 residues. J was trimmed by 3 bases and V by 1 base; bases with no gene match: 2. Germline CDR1 and CDR2: SGHTA and FQGNSA. In DNA form, the CDR3 reads TGTGCCAGCAGCTTAGGCAGGGGGCATGGAAACACCATATATTTT. The encoded protein is CASSLGRGHGNTIYF.

This clone occurred once. The genes are TRBV2 and TRBJ1-2; 7 positions agree with TRBD1. The germline V gene encodes CDR1 SNHLY and CDR2 FYNNEI. The CDR3 length is 14 residues. J lost 0 bases, V lost 5 bases, and 3 bases had no gene match. CDR3 DNA: TGTGCCAGCAGTCCCGACAGGGCTAACTATGGCTACACCTTC. The encoded protein is CASSPDRANYGYTF.

This clone appeared once. V usage is TRBV2 and J usage is TRBJ1-1, with 7 bases aligning to TRBD1. Germline lookup yields CDR1 SNHLY and CDR2 FYNNEI. The ends lost 7 bases at V and 0 bases at J; junction bases unmatched: 5. The CDR3 is 14 amino acids. CDR3 region: CASKGQNMNTEAFF. DNA for the CDR3: TGTGCCAGCAAGGGACAGAACATGAACACTGAAGCTTTCTTT.

The chain links TRBV18 to TRBJ2-3; TRBD2 is a possible D gene (6 bases). The germline V and J ends were trimmed by 3 bases and 4 bases, with 11 bases remaining between them. Germline CDR1 reads KGHSH; CDR2 reads LQKENI. The CDR3 contains 14 residues. The CDR3 DNA is TGTGCCAGCTCACCGGGACTGGGAGCAGATACGCAGTATTTT. Translation: CASSPGLGADTQYF.

V gene TRBV7-9 combines with J gene TRBJ2-7, with 7 bases lining up with TRBD1. J gave up 3 bases and V 3 bases, and 5 bases lay outside the gene matches. CDR3 length: 14 residues. From germline, CDR1 is SEHNR and CDR2 FQNEAQ (reference sequence). The CDR3 loop is CASSFTGVGYEQYF. The CDR3, as DNA: TGTGCCAGCAGCTTCACAGGGGTGGGCTACGAGCAGTACTTC.

The chain carries TRBV15 and TRBJ1-4, with a weak D call TRBD1 (6 bases). The ends were cut back, 0 bases at V and 6 bases at J, with 8 bases in the middle. The CDR3 totals 14 residues. Looked up from germline, CDR1 is LNHNV and CDR2 is YYDKDF (reference sequence). CDR3 DNA sequence: TGTGCCACCAGCAGAGACAGGGGAGATGAAAAACTGTTTTTT. It yields the protein CATSRDRGDEKLFF.

The chain employs TRBV7-9 and TRBJ2-5, with D tentatively TRBD2 (5 bases). CDR1 and CDR2 (germline): SEHNR, FQNEAQ (reference sequence). There are 14 residues in the CDR3. Trimming pared 0 bases from V and 5 bases from J, leaving 10 bases between. The CDR3 loop is CASSLALAPETQYF. DNA of the CDR3: TGTGCCAGCAGCTTAGCGCTAGCTCCGGAGACCCAGTACTTC. Variable domain in full (rest from reference TRBV7-9 and TRBJ2-5): DTGVSQNPRHKITKRGQNVTFRCDPISEHNRLYWYRQTLGQGPEFLTYFQNEAQLEKSRLLSDRFSAERPKGSFSTLEIQRTEQGDSAMYLCASSLALAPETQYFGPGTRLLVL.

V usage is TRBV15 and J usage is TRBJ1-2; possible D gene TRBD1, 6 bases. Trimming took 0 bases from V and 7 from J, leaving 12 bases between them. Germline loops: CDR1 LNHNV, CDR2 YYDKDF (reference sequence). CDR3 length: 14 amino acids. The CDR3 protein is CATSRDQKQGGYTF. The DNA of the CDR3 is TGTGCCACCAGCAGAGATCAGAAACAGGGTGGCTACACCTTC.

This rearrangement joins TRBV27 to TRBJ2-2; 7 bases fit TRBD1. With 4 bases clipped from V and 0 bases from J, the junction kept 5 bases outside the gene matches. There are 16 residues in the CDR3. Germline V gives CDR1 MNHEY, CDR2 SMNVEV (reference sequence). In DNA, the CDR3 is TGTGCCAGCAGTTCCCCCGACAGGGCGAACACCGGGGAGCTGTTTTTT. Translation gives CASSSPDRANTGELFF.